This T cell receptor beta chain is drawn from a study of shared clonotypes between healthy human individuals. Study as a whole: Three plates were used per donor for CD4 naive, three for CD4 memory, two for CD8 naive and one for CD8 memory.

Each replicate PCR on the sorted subsets used about 0.2 ug DNA (approximately 27,000 T cell genomes). This table comes from immunoSEQ multiplex PCR, and its TCRdb copy is limited to in-frame clones, with some not included. The sample consists of approximately 980,000 clones, around 80% of them appearing once. Per germline, CDR1 SGHNT and CDR2 YYREEE (reference sequence). The CDR3 is 18 amino acids. Trimming removed 0 bases from V and 4 bases from J, with 22 bases in between. This TCR derives from a man aged 18 to 29 in good health. The genes are TRBV5-4 and TRBJ1-1; D possibly corresponds to TRBD1 (6 bases). Sequencing was done on a sample of memory CD4+ T cells sorted from blood. As for subset: CD45RA-negative fraction. In nucleotides, the CDR3 is TGTGCCAGCAGCTTGGTGGGGGGCGCGGAGCATGAAAGCACTGAAGCTTTCTTT. Its translation is CASSLVGGAEHESTEAFF.